Included here is one T cell receptor beta chain sequence, with context. The data originate from a study of T cell responses to AZD1222 COVID-19 vaccine. Germline loops: CDR1 ENHRY, CDR2 SYGVKD. The V and J ends lost 5 bases and 2 bases, in that order; junction bases with no gene match: 11. CDR3 length equals 16 residues. Libraries were prepared by immunoSEQ multiplex PCR; TCRdb keeps only in-frame clonotypes and omits some of them. The table shows tens of thousands of clones, with 88% occurring only once. This chain uses TRBV10-3 with TRBJ1-2, with 7 nucleotides matching TRBD1. Here the sequenced sample was peripheral blood, taken 28 days after the second AZD1222 dose. The sequence came from an adult who received the AZD1222 COVID-19 vaccine. The CDR3 protein is CAISSMGQRENYGYTF. In DNA, the CDR3 is TGTGCCATCAGTTCCATGGGACAGAGGGAGAACTATGGCTACACCTTC.